This TCR beta chain was captured in a study of tumor-infiltrating lymphocytes in primary liver carcinoma. Background on the study: Resecting the tumor surgically was how the patients' primary liver carcinoma was treated. There were tumors of stage T1-T3 N0M0, each 4.2 to 10 cm across.

Germline DNA was also extracted, with blood RNA taken from unsorted whole blood. Chronic HBV infection affected patients, none of whom had received treatment. TCR beta cDNA was reverse-transcribed from 400 to 500 ng of total RNA. The reaction used a constant-region primer and ProtoScript II reverse transcriptase. Nested multiplex PCR, run for three rounds with slightly modified ARM-PCR, yielded TCR beta libraries. The opening two PCR rounds, ten to eleven cycles each, paired TRBV1-TRBV30 forward primers with a C-beta reverse primer. A single record per CDR3 protein comes from TCRdb applying MiXCR to the multiplex PCR reads. The table has 180,000 or so distinct CDR3 sequences, 60% seen once. Per germline, CDR1 ENHRY and CDR2 SYGVKD. The CDR3 length is 12 residues. Trimming took 0 bases from V and 8 from J, leaving 7 bases between them.

The receptor was derived from a middle-aged man with primary liver carcinoma and hepatitis B virus infection. The chain employs TRBV10-3 and TRBJ1-2, with D maybe TRBD1 (5 bases). Material: peripheral blood. CDR3 coding DNA: TGTGCCATCAGTGAGTCTAGGGGCGGCTACACCTTC. It encodes CAISESRGGYTF.